The next 11 T cell receptor beta chains were all read from a single sample in a study of graft-versus-host responses after intestinal transplantation. Method: immunoSEQ multiplex PCR; TCRdb's copy keeps in-frame clones and lacks some. The table lists more than 80,000 clones, less than 90% of them singletons, with around 0.3% in the top ten. No antigens are known for them. The sample was unstimulated CD4+ T cells sorted from spleen or lymph node cells, taken before transplant. These receptors all stem from a human donor who was the organ donor for an intestinal transplant.

The chain carries TRBV19 and TRBJ2-7, with a tentative D call TRBD1 (6 bases). This CDR3 region has 14 residues. CDR1 is LNHDA, CDR2 SQIVND, per germline (reference sequence). The V end lost 5 bases, the J end lost 0 bases, and 11 bases lay between the germline ends. CDR3 sequence: CASSLQGSSYEQYF. CDR3 in DNA: TGTGCCAGTAGTTTACAGGGCAGCTCCTACGAGCAGTACTTC.

This chain connects TRBV7-2 to TRBJ2-7, with 8 positions matching TRBD1. CDR1 is SGHTA, CDR2 FQGNSA, per germline. V shed 5 bases, J shed 0 bases, and the junction held 6 bases outside the gene matches. The CDR3 is 15 amino acids. In nucleotides, the CDR3 is TGTGCCAGCAGCACCAGACAGGGGTCCTCCTACGAGCAGTACTTC. Translation: CASSTRQGSSYEQYF.

This rearrangement joins TRBV28 to TRBJ1-5; D is unresolved. V shed 8 bases and J shed 5 bases, with 16 bases lying between them. This CDR3 is built from 14 residues. Looked up from germline, CDR1 is MDHEN and CDR2 is SYDVKM. The chain's CDR3 is CASHTPRWDQPQHF. The CDR3 DNA follows: TGTGCCAGCCACACTCCGCGGTGGGATCAGCCCCAGCATTTT.

This clone was recorded once. CDR3 bases: TGTGCCAGCAGCTCCGAGCCCAGGGGGAACCAGCCCCAGCATTTT. This translates into CASSSEPRGNQPQHF. This rearrangement joins TRBV21-1 to TRBJ1-5; the D call in the table, TRBD1, was not verified against the DNA. TRBV21-1 is termed a pseudogene. This CDR3 is 15 amino acids long.

J is TRBJ2-6 and V is TRBV11-2, with D possibly TRBD2 on 7 matching bases. This CDR3 is 19 amino acids long. With 3 bases removed from V and 3 bases from J, the gap between germline ends came to 21 bases. Germline values: CDR1 SGHAT, CDR2 FQNNGV. The CDR3 coding sequence is TGTGCCAGCAGCTTTAGTCCCCGGGGGGACAAGGGTGGGGCCAACGTCCTGACTTTC. It codes for CASSFSPRGDKGGANVLTF.

The chain is built from TRBV5-1 and TRBJ2-5, with TRBD2 matching 11 bases. The CDR3 contains 16 residues. Germline-derived CDR1 and CDR2 are SGHRS and YFSETQ. The junction had 8 bases not matched to a gene; V was cut back by 4 bases and J by 3 bases. In nucleotides, the CDR3 is TGCGCCAGCAGCCCAAGGACTAGCGGGCCGGAAGAGACCCAGTACTTC. It is translated as CASSPRTSGPEETQYF.

This clone appeared once. This chain connects TRBV18 to TRBJ2-2; tentatively, D is TRBD1 (6 bases). The V gene's germline CDR1 is KGHSH and CDR2 LQKENI. The CDR3 covers 15 residues. Trimming took 6 bases from V and 1 from J, leaving 12 bases between them. As DNA, the CDR3 is TGTGCCAGCTCCCACGACAGGAAGAACACCGGGGAGCTGTTTTTT. Protein product: CASSHDRKNTGELFF.

This clone turned up a few times. The rearrangement uses TRBV7-9 and TRBJ2-3; 9 positions match TRBD2. V was pared by 3 bases and J by 3 bases, with 1 base of the junction left unmatched. Germline-derived CDR1 and CDR2 are SEHNR and FQNEAQ (reference sequence). This CDR3 spans 14 amino acids. The CDR3 region has the DNA TGTGCCAGCAGCTTGGCGGGGGGGACAGATACGCAGTATTTT. Its translation is CASSLAGGTDTQYF.

V and J are TRBV9 and TRBJ2-2; the match to TRBD1 covers 11 bases. Germline-derived CDR1 and CDR2 are SGDLS and YYNGEE. The CDR3 contains 16 residues. J lost 3 bases, V lost 3 bases, and 4 bases had no gene match. Here the CDR3 DNA reads TGTGCCAGCAGCGGCGGGACAGGGGGGGACACCGGGGAGCTGTTTTTT. Protein: CASSGGTGGDTGELFF.

The CDR3 coding sequence is TGTGCCAGCAGTTTAGACAACCAGCAGTTCTTC. It codes for CASSLDNQQFF. V usage is TRBV28 and J usage is TRBJ2-1; D gene uncertain. V was pared by 2 bases and J by 11 bases, with 7 bases between. CDR3 length: 11 amino acids. In germline, CDR1 is MDHEN, CDR2 SYDVKM.

The chain carries TRBV15 and TRBJ2-7, with D hard to call. This CDR3 has 13 residues. With 1 base removed from V and 1 base from J, the gap between germline ends came to 5 bases. Germline loops: CDR1 LNHNV, CDR2 YYDKDF (reference sequence). The CDR3 DNA reads as TGTGCCACCAGCAGAGTCGTGTCCTACGAGCAGTACTTC. Translating it yields CATSRVVSYEQYF.